A single sample gave rise to the 5 T cell receptor beta chains below, sequenced in a study of blood T cell repertoires in COVID-19. The repertoire was sequenced with immunoSEQ multiplex PCR; TCRdb's copy has only in-frame clones and lacks some. This table holds fewer than 300,000 clones, about 85% found once. Sequenced material: PBMCs or T cells enriched from blood (not recorded which). All receptors derive from a woman aged 45-59 years who had recovered from COVID-19.

This clone has a single count. The rearrangement links TRBV5-1 to TRBJ2-3, with 10 bases lining up with TRBD2. Looked up from germline, CDR1 is SGHRS and CDR2 is YFSETQ. The CDR3 consists of 16 residues. V was pared by 2 bases and J by 2 bases, with 5 bases of the junction left unmatched. CDR3 sequence reads: CASSLELAGATDTQYF. The CDR3 DNA sequence: TGCGCCAGCAGCTTAGAGCTAGCGGGGGCCACAGATACGCAGTATTTT.

CDR3 bases: TGTGCCAGTAGTCCAGGGACAGGGGTGTTCTCCTACGAGCAGTACTTC. Translating gives CASSPGTGVFSYEQYF. This sequence joins TRBV19 and TRBJ2-7; 10 bases map to TRBD1. In germline, CDR1 is LNHDA, CDR2 SQIVND (reference sequence). The J segment lost 0 bases and the V segment lost 5 bases, leaving 7 bases of the junction unmatched. The CDR3 has 16 amino acids.

J is TRBJ2-7 and V is TRBV15; possibly TRBD2 for D (6 bases). The germline CDR1 and CDR2 sequences are LNHNV and YYDKDF (reference sequence). There are 15 residues in the CDR3. Trimming left V 1 base short and J 1 base short, with 11 bases between. CDR3 sequence reads: CATSRGRGASYEQYF. The CDR3 DNA follows: TGTGCCACCAGCAGAGGGCGGGGCGCGTCCTACGAGCAGTACTTC.

The chain links TRBV5-1 to TRBJ1-1; tentatively, D is TRBD1 (5 bases). The CDR3 length is 13 residues. V lost 4 bases and J lost 1, with 8 bases in between. CDR1 is SGHRS and CDR2 is YFSETQ in the germline V gene. The CDR3 region is CASSIDRNTEAFF. CDR3 in DNA: TGCGCCAGCAGCATTGACAGGAACACTGAAGCTTTCTTT.

This chain joins TRBV5-1 and TRBJ1-2; D may be TRBD1 (6 bases). The CDR3 is 16 residues long. Trimming removed 2 bases at V and 4 bases at J, with 18 bases between. Germline loops: CDR1 SGHRS, CDR2 YFSETQ. Here the CDR3 reads CASSFGQPASPYGYTF. In DNA, the CDR3 is TGCGCCAGCAGCTTTGGACAGCCGGCCTCTCCCTATGGCTACACCTTC.